The sequence of this TCR beta chain was determined in a study of blood T cells in healthy people across ages. Each sample yielded at least 7 million isolated PBMCs. Note on this clonotype: Its antigen is still unknown.

Findings of the study overall: Estimated diversity that came from one million T cells was considered an underestimate. Higher diversity and more naive CD4+ cells were features of long-lived donors, compared to aged donors.

The CDR3 is 11 amino acids. The germline V gene has CDR1 DFQATT and CDR2 SNEGSKA (reference sequence). Unmatched junction bases numbered 10, after V lost 6 bases and J lost 12 bases. Primers used in a second PCR of roughly 7 to 12 cycles were a sample-barcoded 5' primer and a J-beta primer mix. A template-switch adaptor that had 12 random nucleotides put a tag on each cDNA molecule. TCRdb called the 5' RACE reads again in MiXCR, with one record for every CDR3 protein. The sample holds about 1.8 million distinct CDR3 sequences, approximately 50% seen once. This sequence was found in a middle-aged woman in good health. The chain joins TRBV20-1 to TRBJ2-7; 8 positions agree with TRBD1. Sample: blood. The CDR3 loop reads CSAMGQVKLYF. The CDR3 DNA sequence: TGCAGTGCGATGGGACAGGTGAAACTGTACTTC.